This TCR beta chain was sequenced during a study of CD8+CD57+ T cells in acquired aplastic anemia. As for the study in general: Recorded DNA amounts for sorted CD4+ and CD8+ cells had an average of 3.2 ug.

Template material for TCR beta VDJ and CDR3 profiling consisted of genomic DNA. TCRdb analysed the reads with MiXCR anew, one entry per CDR3 protein. The table lists some 190,000 distinct CDR3 sequences, around 45% of them singletons. Losses at the gene ends were 5 bases for V and 4 bases for J; bases not matched to a gene: 7. This CDR3 has 15 amino acids. CDR1 is SEHNR, CDR2 FQNEAQ, per germline (reference sequence). Specimen: sorted CD4+, CD8+, or CD8+CD57+ T cells (not recorded which) from PBMCs. This sequence joins TRBV7-9 and TRBJ1-5; TRBD1 matches at 8 bases. This sequence was found in a human donor in good health. The CDR3 region is CASSPGQGGNQPQHF. CDR3 nucleotides: TGTGCCAGCAGCCCAGGACAGGGCGGGAATCAGCCCCAGCATTTT.